This entry is about one TCR beta chain. These data are taken from a study of blood T cell repertoires in COVID-19. Study details: Samples came from the United States, Italy and Spain, spanning acute and convalescent COVID-19.

V dropped 5 bases and J dropped 8 bases, with 18 bases sitting between them. The CDR3 spans 15 residues. Germline-derived CDR1 and CDR2 are MNHEY and SVGEGT. Profiled with immunoSEQ multiplex PCR; TCRdb holds only in-frame clones, not every one. Of around 250,000 clones in the sample, roughly 84% were seen once. The source of this sequence is a woman in her 40s who had recovered from COVID-19. Sequenced material: peripheral blood. V and J are TRBV6-2 or TRBV6-3 and TRBJ1-4; maybe TRBD1 (5 bases). The CDR3 loop reads CASSAAGLNTEKLFF. Here the CDR3 DNA reads TGTGCCAGCAGTGCCGCGGGACTGAACACCGAAAAACTGTTTTTT.